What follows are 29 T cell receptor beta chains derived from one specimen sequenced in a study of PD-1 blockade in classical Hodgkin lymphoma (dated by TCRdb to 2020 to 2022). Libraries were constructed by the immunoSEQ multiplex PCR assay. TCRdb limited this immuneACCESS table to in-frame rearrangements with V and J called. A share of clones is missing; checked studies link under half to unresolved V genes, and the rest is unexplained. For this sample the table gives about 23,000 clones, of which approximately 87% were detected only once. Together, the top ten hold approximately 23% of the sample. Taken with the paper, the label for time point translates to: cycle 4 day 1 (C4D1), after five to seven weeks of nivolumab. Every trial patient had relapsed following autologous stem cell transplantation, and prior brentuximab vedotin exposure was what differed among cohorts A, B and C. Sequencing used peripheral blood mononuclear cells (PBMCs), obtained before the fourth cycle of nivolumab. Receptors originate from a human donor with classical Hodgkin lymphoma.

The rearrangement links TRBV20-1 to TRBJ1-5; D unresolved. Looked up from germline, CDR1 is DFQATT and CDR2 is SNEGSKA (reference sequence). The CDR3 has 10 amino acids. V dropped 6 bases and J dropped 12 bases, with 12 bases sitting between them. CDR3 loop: CSAYFPDQHF. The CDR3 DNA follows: TGCAGTGCCTATTTCCCTGACCAGCATTTT.

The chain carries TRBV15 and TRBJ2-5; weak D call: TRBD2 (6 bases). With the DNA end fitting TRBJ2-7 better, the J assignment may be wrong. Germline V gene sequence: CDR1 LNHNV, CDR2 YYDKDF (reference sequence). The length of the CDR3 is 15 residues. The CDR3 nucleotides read TGTGCCACCAGCTTTGACGGGAGCTTCGGGAGCGAGCAGTACTTC. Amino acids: CATSFDGSFGSEQYF.

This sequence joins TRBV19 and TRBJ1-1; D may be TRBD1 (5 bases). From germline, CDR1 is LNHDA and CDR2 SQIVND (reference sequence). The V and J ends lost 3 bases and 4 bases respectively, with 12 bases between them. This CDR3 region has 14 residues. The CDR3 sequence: CASSIEAQGTEAFF. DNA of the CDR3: TGTGCCAGTAGTATTGAGGCCCAGGGCACTGAAGCTTTCTTT.

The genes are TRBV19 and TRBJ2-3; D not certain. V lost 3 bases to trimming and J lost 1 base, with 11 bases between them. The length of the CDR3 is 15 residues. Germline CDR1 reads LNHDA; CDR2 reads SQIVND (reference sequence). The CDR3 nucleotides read TGTGCCAGTAGTATCCTCCTCCAGGGCACAGATACGCAGTATTTT. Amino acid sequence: CASSILLQGTDTQYF.

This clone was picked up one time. CDR3 in DNA: TGTGCCAGCAGTGCCTGGGACGGGGGGTTCGAGCAGTACTTC. Encoded protein: CASSAWDGGFEQYF. The chain recombines TRBV6-1 with TRBJ2-7; TRBD2 matches 7 bases. V gave up 4 bases and J gave up 6 bases; unmatched junction bases: 9. The germline V gene encodes CDR1 MNHNS and CDR2 SASEGT. This CDR3 is built from 14 residues.

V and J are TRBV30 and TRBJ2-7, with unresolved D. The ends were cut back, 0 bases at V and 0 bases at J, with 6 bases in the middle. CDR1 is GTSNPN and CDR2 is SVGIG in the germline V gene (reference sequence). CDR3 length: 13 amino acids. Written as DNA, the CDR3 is TGTGCCTGGAGTGTAGGTAGCTCCTACGAGCAGTACTTC. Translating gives CAWSVGSSYEQYF.

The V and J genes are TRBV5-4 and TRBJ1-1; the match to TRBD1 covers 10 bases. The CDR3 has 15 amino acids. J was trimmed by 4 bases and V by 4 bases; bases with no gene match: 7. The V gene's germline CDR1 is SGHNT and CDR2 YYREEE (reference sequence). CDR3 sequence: CASSTPDRGPTEAFF. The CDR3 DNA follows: TGTGCCAGCAGCACCCCTGACAGGGGGCCCACTGAAGCTTTCTTT.

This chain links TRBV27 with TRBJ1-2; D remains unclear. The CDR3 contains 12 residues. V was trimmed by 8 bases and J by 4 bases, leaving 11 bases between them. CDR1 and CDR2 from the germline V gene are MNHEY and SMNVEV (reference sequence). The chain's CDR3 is CASGELGYGYTF. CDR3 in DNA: TGTGCCAGCGGGGAACTTGGCTATGGCTACACCTTC.

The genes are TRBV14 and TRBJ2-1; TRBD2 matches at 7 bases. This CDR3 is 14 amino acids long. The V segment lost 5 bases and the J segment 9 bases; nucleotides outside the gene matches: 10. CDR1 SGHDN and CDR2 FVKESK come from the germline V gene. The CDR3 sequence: CASSFLAGRGEQFF. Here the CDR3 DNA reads TGTGCCAGCAGCTTCCTGGCGGGGAGGGGTGAGCAGTTCTTC.

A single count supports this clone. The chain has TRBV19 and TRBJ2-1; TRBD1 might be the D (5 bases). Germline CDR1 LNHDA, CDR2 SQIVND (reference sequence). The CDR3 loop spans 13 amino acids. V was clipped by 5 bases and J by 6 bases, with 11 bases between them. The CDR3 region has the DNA TGTGCCAGTAGTTCAGCAGGGATCAATGAGCAGTTCTTC. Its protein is CASSSAGINEQFF. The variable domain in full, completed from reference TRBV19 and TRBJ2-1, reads DGGITQSPKYLFRKEGQNVTLSCEQNLNHDAMYWYRQDPGQGLRLIYYSQIVNDFQKGDIAEGYSVSREKKESFPLTVTSAQKNPTAFYLCASSSAGINEQFFGPGTRLTVL.

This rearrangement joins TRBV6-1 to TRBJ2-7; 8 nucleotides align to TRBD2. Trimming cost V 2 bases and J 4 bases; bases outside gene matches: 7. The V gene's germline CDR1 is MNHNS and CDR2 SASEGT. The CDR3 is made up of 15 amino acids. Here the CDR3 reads CASSEWLAGRYEQYF. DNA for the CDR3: TGTGCCAGCAGTGAATGGCTAGCGGGTAGATACGAGCAGTACTTC.

CDR3 protein: CAIRETGWDTEAFF. For the CDR3, the DNA is TGTGCCATCAGAGAAACAGGGTGGGACACTGAAGCTTTCTTT. This rearrangement joins TRBV10-3 to TRBJ1-1; D is perhaps TRBD1 (6 bases). Germline V gene lookup returns CDR1 ENHRY and CDR2 SYGVKD. This CDR3 contains 14 residues. V gave up 6 bases and J gave up 3 bases, with 14 bases separating them.

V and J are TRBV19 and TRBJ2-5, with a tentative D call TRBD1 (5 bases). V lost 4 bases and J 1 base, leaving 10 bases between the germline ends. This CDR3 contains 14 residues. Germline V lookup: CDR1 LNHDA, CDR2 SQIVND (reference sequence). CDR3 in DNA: TGTGCCAGTAGTAGCCGACAGATCCAAGAGACCCAGTACTTC. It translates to CASSSRQIQETQYF.

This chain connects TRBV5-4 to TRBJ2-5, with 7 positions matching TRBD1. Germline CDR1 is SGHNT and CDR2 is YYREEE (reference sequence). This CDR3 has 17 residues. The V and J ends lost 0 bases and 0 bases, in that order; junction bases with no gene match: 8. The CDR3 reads CASSLDRGWGHQETQYF. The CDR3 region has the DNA TGTGCCAGCAGCTTGGACAGGGGATGGGGCCACCAAGAGACCCAGTACTTC.

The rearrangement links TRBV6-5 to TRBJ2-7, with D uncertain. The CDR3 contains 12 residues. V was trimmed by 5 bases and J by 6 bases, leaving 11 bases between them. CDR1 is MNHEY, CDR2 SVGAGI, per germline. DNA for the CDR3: TGTGCCAGCAGTGCCCTAGAAGGCGAGCAGTACTTC. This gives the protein CASSALEGEQYF.

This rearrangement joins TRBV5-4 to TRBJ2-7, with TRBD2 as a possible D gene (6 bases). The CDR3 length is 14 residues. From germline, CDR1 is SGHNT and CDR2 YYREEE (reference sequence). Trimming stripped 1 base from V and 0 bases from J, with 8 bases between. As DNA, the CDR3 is TGTGCCAGCAGCTTGCGGGGGACCTCCTACGAGCAGTACTTC. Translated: CASSLRGTSYEQYF.

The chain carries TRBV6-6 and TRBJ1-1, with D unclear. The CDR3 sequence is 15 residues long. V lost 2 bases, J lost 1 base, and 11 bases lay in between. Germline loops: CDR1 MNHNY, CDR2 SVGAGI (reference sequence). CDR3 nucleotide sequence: TGTGCCAGCAGTTACACCGGGCCCCCGAACACTGAAGCTTTCTTT. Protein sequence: CASSYTGPPNTEAFF.

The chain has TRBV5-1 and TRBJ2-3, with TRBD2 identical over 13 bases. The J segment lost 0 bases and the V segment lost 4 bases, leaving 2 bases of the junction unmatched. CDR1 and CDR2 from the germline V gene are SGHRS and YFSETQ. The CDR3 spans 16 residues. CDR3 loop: CASSTGLAGSTDTQYF. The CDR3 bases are TGCGCCAGCAGCACGGGACTAGCGGGGAGCACAGATACGCAGTATTTT.

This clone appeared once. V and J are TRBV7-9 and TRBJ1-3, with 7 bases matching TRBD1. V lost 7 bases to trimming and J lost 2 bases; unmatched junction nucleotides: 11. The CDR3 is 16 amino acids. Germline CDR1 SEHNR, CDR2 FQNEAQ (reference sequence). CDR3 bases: TGTGCCAGCACGATGGGACAGACAAACGCTGGAAACACCATATATTTT. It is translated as CASTMGQTNAGNTIYF.

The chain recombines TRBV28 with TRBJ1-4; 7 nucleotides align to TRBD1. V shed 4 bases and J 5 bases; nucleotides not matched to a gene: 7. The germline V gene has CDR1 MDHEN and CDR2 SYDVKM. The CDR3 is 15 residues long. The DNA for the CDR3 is TGTGCCAGCAGTTCCCCGACAGGGCCAAATGAAAAACTGTTTTTT. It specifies CASSSPTGPNEKLFF.

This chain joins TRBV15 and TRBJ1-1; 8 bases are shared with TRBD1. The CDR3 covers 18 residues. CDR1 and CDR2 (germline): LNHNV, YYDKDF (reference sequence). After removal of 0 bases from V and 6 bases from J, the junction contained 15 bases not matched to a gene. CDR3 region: CATSRDPLGQVRWPEAFF. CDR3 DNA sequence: TGTGCCACCAGCAGAGATCCGTTGGGACAGGTCAGATGGCCTGAAGCTTTCTTT.

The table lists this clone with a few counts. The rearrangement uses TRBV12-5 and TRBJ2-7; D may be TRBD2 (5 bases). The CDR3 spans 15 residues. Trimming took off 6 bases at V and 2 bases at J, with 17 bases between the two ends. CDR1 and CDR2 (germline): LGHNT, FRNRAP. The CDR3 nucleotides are TGTGCTAGTGGCCTTATGGAAGGAGGCCCCTACGAGCAGTACTTC. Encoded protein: CASGLMEGGPYEQYF.

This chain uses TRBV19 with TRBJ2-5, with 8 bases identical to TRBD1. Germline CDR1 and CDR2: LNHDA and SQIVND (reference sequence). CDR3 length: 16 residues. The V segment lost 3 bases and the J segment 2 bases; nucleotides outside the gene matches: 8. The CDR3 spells CASSIQWGTGQETQYF. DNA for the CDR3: TGTGCCAGTAGTATCCAGTGGGGGACAGGACAAGAGACCCAGTACTTC.

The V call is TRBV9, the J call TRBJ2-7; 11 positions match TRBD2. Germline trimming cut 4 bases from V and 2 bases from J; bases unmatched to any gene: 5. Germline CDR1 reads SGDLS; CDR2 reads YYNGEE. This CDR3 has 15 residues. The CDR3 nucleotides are TGTGCCAGCAGCCCGACTAGCGGGGACACCTACGAGCAGTACTTC. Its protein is CASSPTSGDTYEQYF. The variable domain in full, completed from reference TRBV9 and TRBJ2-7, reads DSGVTQTPKHLITATGQRVTLRCSPRSGDLSVYWYQQSLDQGLQFLIQYYNGEERAKGNILERFSAQQFPDLHSELNLSSLELGDSALYFCASSPTSGDTYEQYFGPGTRLTVT.

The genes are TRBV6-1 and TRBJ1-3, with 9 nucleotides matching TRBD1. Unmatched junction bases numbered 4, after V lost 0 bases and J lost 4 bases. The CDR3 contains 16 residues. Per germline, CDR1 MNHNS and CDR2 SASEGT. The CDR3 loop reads CASSEARDRVGNTIYF. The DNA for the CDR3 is TGTGCCAGCAGTGAAGCCCGGGACAGGGTAGGAAACACCATATATTTT.

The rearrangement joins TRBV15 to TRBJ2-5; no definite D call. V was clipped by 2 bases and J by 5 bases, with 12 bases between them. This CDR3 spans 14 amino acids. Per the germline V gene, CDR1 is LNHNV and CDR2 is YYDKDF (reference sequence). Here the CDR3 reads CATSRRSNLETQYF. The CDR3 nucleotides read TGTGCCACCAGCAGAAGATCGAACTTGGAGACCCAGTACTTC.

The DNA for the CDR3 is TGTGCCAGCAGCCAAGTATATAGGGGTAATGAAAAACTGTTTTTT. Its protein is CASSQVYRGNEKLFF. The chain couples TRBV4-2 to TRBJ1-4; perhaps TRBD1 as D (5 bases). CDR1 and CDR2 from the germline V gene are LGHNA and YNFKEQ. CDR3 length: 15 amino acids. Trimming took off 1 base at V and 4 bases at J, with 10 bases between the two ends.

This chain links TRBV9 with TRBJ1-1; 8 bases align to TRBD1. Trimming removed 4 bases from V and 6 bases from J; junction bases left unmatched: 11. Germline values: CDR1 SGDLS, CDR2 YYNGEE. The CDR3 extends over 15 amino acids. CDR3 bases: TGTGCCAGCAGCCCTAGAGGAGGGACAGGCCCTGAAGCTTTCTTT. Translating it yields CASSPRGGTGPEAFF.

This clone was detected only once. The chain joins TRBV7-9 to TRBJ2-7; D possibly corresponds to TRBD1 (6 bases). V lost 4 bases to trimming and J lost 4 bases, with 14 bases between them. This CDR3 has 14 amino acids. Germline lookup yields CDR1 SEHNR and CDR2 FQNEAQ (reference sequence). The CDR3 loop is CASSSWTAPYEQYF. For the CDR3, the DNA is TGTGCCAGCAGCTCGTGGACAGCACCATACGAGCAGTACTTC.